This TCR beta chain was obtained from a study of blood T cell repertoires in COVID-19. In the study overall: Acute and convalescent COVID-19 samples came from the United States, Italy and Spain. Nucleic acid was either cDNA or gDNA, and it came from T cells, B-cell-depleted T cells, or PBMCs.

Per the original methods: Researchers report that nucleated cell counts were estimated from reference gene primer amplification. Sequencing was performed with immunoSEQ multiplex PCR; in TCRdb, only in-frame clones are kept and a portion is missing. V and J calls and clone size follow that table, whereas D and trimming were derived from the DNA. The sample lists 120,000 or so clones; 79% were seen once. Trimming shortened V by 5 bases and J by 1 base, and 6 bases separated the two germline ends. In germline, CDR1 is SEHNR, CDR2 FQNEAQ (reference sequence). This CDR3 comprises 13 residues. Sequencing input: peripheral blood. This receptor was taken from a man aged 40-49 years with active or convalescent COVID-19. The gene calls are TRBV7-9 and TRBJ2-1; D ambiguous. This CDR3 is CASSIRSYNEQFF. CDR3 bases: TGTGCCAGCAGCATTCGTTCCTACAATGAGCAGTTCTTC. Together with reference TRBV7-9 and TRBJ2-1, the CDR3 gives the full variable domain: DTGVSQNPRHKITKRGQNVTFRCDPISEHNRLYWYRQTLGQGPEFLTYFQNEAQLEKSRLLSDRFSAERPKGSFSTLEIQRTEQGDSAMYLCASSIRSYNEQFFGPGTRLTVL.